This T cell receptor beta chain was sequenced during a study of identical twins. Details on this clonotype: Its target is not known.

Study-level results: Fewer insertions were carried by abundant cord blood beta clonotypes, but none was seen in memory repertoires. Sequences that were out-of-frame, alpha and twin-shared displayed an excess of low generation probability.

Through template switching, a universal primer site was introduced, and the cDNA contained unique molecular identifiers. MiXCR, applied by TCRdb to the 5' RACE reads, yields one record per CDR3 protein. Here the sample spans some 560,000 distinct CDR3 sequences, 9.6% being singletons. The same sample was also studied in work on yellow fever vaccine responses in identical twins.

The sequence derives from a woman aged 18-35 years in good health. Material: PBMCs.

This CDR3 is CASSGVGAKNIQYF. The CDR3 DNA follows: TGTGCCAGCAGCGGGGTCGGGGCCAAAAACATTCAGTACTTC. The chain uses TRBV5-5 and TRBJ2-4; no reliable D call. The germline V and J ends were trimmed by 4 bases and 1 base, with 9 bases remaining between them. Germline values: CDR1 SGHKS, CDR2 YYEKEE (reference sequence). The length of the CDR3 is 14 residues.